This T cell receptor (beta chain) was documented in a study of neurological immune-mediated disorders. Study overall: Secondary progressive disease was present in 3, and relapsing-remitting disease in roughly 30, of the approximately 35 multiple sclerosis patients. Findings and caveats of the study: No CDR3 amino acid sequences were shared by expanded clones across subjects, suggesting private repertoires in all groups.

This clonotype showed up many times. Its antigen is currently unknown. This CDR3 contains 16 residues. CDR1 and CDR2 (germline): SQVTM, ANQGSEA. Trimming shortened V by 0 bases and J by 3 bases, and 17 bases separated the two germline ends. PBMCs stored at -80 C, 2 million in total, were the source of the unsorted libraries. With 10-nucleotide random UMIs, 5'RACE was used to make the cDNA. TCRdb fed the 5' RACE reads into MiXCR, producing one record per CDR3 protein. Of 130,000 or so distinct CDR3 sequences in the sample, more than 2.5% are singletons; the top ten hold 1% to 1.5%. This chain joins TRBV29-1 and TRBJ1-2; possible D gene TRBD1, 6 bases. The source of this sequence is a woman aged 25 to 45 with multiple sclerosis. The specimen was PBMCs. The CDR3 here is CSVEDPRGAFYYGYTF. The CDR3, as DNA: TGCAGCGTTGAAGATCCAAGGGGGGCGTTCTACTATGGCTACACCTTC.